This record looks at one T cell receptor beta chain sequence and its context. The assay, immunoSEQ v3.0, was run at survey level. Sequencing was performed with immunoSEQ multiplex PCR; in TCRdb, only in-frame clones are kept and a portion is missing. The sample consists of more than 25,000 clones, approximately 84% of them appearing once. Looked up from germline, CDR1 is SEHNR and CDR2 is FQNEAQ (reference sequence). V dropped 4 bases and J dropped 3; count of bases not matched to a gene: 11. This CDR3 spans 17 amino acids. This sample is drawn from a study of long-term antiretroviral therapy in people with HIV.

Sequencing was performed on unsorted PBMCs, taken 2 years after starting antiretroviral therapy. The receptor comes from a man in his forties or fifties with HIV. V usage is TRBV7-9 and J usage is TRBJ2-2; 7 nucleotides match TRBD2. CDR3 nucleotide sequence: TGTGCCAGCAGCTCCCTCCGGGGGAGGGTCGACACCGGGGAGCTGTTTTTT. Protein: CASSSLRGRVDTGELFF.